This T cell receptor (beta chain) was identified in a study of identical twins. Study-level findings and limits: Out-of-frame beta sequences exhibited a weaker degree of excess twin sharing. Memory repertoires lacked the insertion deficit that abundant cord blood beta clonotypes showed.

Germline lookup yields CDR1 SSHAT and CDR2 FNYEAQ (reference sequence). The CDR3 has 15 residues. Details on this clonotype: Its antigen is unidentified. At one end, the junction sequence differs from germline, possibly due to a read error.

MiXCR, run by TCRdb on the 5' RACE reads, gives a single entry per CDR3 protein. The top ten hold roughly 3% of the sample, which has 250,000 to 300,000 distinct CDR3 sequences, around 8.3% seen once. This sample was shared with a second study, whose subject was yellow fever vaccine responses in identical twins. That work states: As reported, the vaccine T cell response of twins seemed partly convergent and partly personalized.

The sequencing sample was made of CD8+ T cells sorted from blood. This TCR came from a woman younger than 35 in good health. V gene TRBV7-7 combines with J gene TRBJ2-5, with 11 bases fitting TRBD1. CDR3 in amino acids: CASSARTGGFETQYF. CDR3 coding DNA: TGTGCTAGCAGCGCCCGGACAGGGGGCTTCGAGACCCAGTACTTC.